The sequence of this TCR beta chain was determined in a study of cytomegalovirus exposure and HLA in healthy donors (TCRdb year 2017). Looking at the study overall: According to a later analysis, one platform produced both the roughly 130 validation repertoires and the 700 or so repertoires of the first cohort. The study aimed to test whether cataloging public T cell receptors could reveal signatures of past pathogen exposure. Besides the first cohort of around 670 subjects, a separate validation cohort made up of roughly 130 different subjects was used. To predict cytomegalovirus infection status, the study brought together high-throughput TCR immunosequencing, statistical association of individual TCRs with disease status, and machine learning. The paper as a whole reports these results and caveats: The classifier was reported to diagnose cytomegalovirus status with high specificity and sensitivity in both the original cohort and the validation cohort. While some public TCRs were present in many individuals, most TCR sequences turned up only very rarely across donors. A later analysis found that TCRs clustered in the first cohort also tended to co-occur in the 130 or so validation repertoires, with roughly 95% of cluster scores above 0. In the study, about 150 TCR beta chains were listed as associated with cytomegalovirus. A later analysis had no HLA typing for the validation cohort, so co-occurrence there was scored across all 110 or so repertoires. It was suggested by the authors that the approach could potentially be generalized to other disease states and immunological phenotypes. In vitro tests confirmed that a few of the cytomegalovirus-associated TCR beta chains recognize cytomegalovirus antigens.

In the case of this clone: This clone's antigen is unknown. The record has no base qualities; no much larger clone is one base away.

Library preparation employed the immunoSEQ multiplex PCR assay. The published analysis was carried out like this. A statistical classification framework was built for diagnosing cytomegalovirus status from the catalog of TCR beta chain sequences. This is the immuneACCESS table as TCRdb keeps it, with only in-frame sequences that have V and J called. A part of the clones is gone; compared with another copy, unresolved V genes explain less than half, and the rest is unexplained. That table supplies the V and J calls and clone size; D and trimming were determined from the DNA. Across this sample there are under 85,000 clones, with approximately 95% seen only once. The ten largest clones represent less than 2.5% of the sample. After removal of 7 bases from V and 7 bases from J, the junction retains 17 bases not matched to a gene. The CDR3 covers 16 residues, taking in both the cysteine and the phenylalanine. Just the 48-base CDR3 DNA is kept, in frame starting at base 1. CDR1 SNHLY and CDR2 FYNNEI are derived from the germline V gene.

Separate from the roughly 630-subject first cohort, the validation cohort of 95 to 150 subjects was the group to which the donors belonged. The source material was PBMCs. The rearrangement joined TRBV2 to TRBJ1-2; 8 nucleotides in the junction match TRBD1. This TCR derives from a young woman in good health and CMV-seronegative. Here the CDR3 is given as CASTSETGVNGGGYTF. The nucleotide sequence is TGTGCCAGCACTTCGGAGACAGGGGTCAACGGGGGTGGCTACACCTTC.